The 20 T cell receptor beta chains below come from one sample, sequenced in a study of shared clonotypes between healthy human individuals (dated by TCRdb to 2020 to 2022). The protocol used for the library was the immunoSEQ multiplex PCR assay. TCRdb re-hosts the immuneACCESS table, in-frame sequences only. Its copies lack some clones; in the studies checked, an unresolved V gene accounts for under half of them, and the cause for the rest is not known. The sample data list around 500,000 clones, and around 80% of these were observed just once. In total, the top ten clones hold 10% to 15% of the sample. Specimen: PBMCs. Receptors originate from a woman between 40 and 55 years old in good health. Some clones in this sample may be carry-over from other donors' samples.

This chain links TRBV7-9 with TRBJ1-2; a weak D match, TRBD1 (5 bases). This CDR3 contains 10 residues. Trimming pared 1 base from V and 13 bases from J, leaving 7 bases between. CDR1 and CDR2 (germline): SEHNR, FQNEAQ (reference sequence). CDR3 loop: CASSLDRITF. The CDR3 DNA sequence: TGTGCCAGCAGCTTAGACAGGATCACCTTC.

This clone was observed a handful of times. The chain uses TRBV5-1 and TRBJ1-3, with D possibly matching TRBD1 (6 bases). Trimming cost V 0 bases and J 4 bases, with 8 bases left between them. Germline V gene data show CDR1 as SGHRS and CDR2 as YFSETQ. This CDR3 is built from 14 residues. The CDR3 nucleotides are TGCGCCAGCAGCTTGGTGGGACAAGGAAACACCATATATTTT. Translating gives CASSLVGQGNTIYF.

This chain connects TRBV29-1 to TRBJ2-3, with 10 bases lining up with TRBD2. J was trimmed by 0 bases and V by 4 bases; bases with no gene match: 10. The CDR3 is made up of 17 amino acids. The germline V gene has CDR1 SQVTM and CDR2 ANQGSEA. In DNA form, the CDR3 reads TGCAGCGTTGCCCCACCCTATAGCGGGAGGAGCACAGATACGCAGTATTTT. The encoded protein is CSVAPPYSGRSTDTQYF.

This clone was observed once. The chain couples TRBV30 to TRBJ2-7; D is unclear. Deletions cut 0 bases from V and 7 bases from J, with 10 bases between. Germline V gene data show CDR1 as GTSNPN and CDR2 as SVGIG (reference sequence). The CDR3 consists of 12 residues. The CDR3 DNA is TGTGCCTGGAGTGTACAGCAGGTAGAGCAGTACTTC. Its protein product is CAWSVQQVEQYF.

The V and J genes are TRBV19 and TRBJ1-5; D call uncertain. V lost 3 bases, J lost 6 bases, and 12 bases lay in between. Per germline, CDR1 LNHDA and CDR2 SQIVND (reference sequence). This CDR3 spans 14 amino acids. Written as DNA, the CDR3 is TGTGCCAGTAGTATTGAGTCTGGATTTCAGCCCCAGCATTTT. It yields the protein CASSIESGFQPQHF.

In this sample, this clone turned up a few times. The chain links TRBV28 to TRBJ2-5, with 7 bases lining up with TRBD1. The CDR3 has 14 residues. Germline CDR1 MDHEN, CDR2 SYDVKM. The trim removed 4 bases at V and 5 bases at J, leaving 7 bases unmatched. For the CDR3, the DNA is TGTGCCAGCAGTTCTGCGGACAGGAAGGAGACCCAGTACTTC. Amino acid sequence: CASSSADRKETQYF.

The gene calls are TRBV15 and TRBJ2-5; weak D call: TRBD2 (5 bases). V was shortened by 0 bases and J by 3 bases, with 8 bases between the two germline ends. Germline V gene lookup returns CDR1 LNHNV and CDR2 YYDKDF (reference sequence). This CDR3 has 14 amino acids. The CDR3 bases are TGTGCCACCAGCAGAGATCGGACTGAAGAGACCCAGTACTTC. Its protein is CATSRDRTEETQYF. Drawing the rest from reference TRBV15 and TRBJ2-5, the complete variable domain is DAMVIQNPRYQVTQFGKPVTLSCSQTLNHNVMYWYQQKSSQAPKLLFHYYDKDFNNEADTPDNFQSRRPNTSFCFLDIRSPGLGDTAMYLCATSRDRTEETQYFGPGTRLLVL.

This chain uses TRBV28 with TRBJ1-1, with a weak D call TRBD1 (5 bases). The V gene's germline CDR1 is MDHEN and CDR2 SYDVKM. CDR3 length equals 13 residues. The ends were cut back, 10 bases at V and 1 base at J, with 13 bases in the middle. CDR3 nucleotide sequence: TGTGCCATCCTCAGGGCTCAGAACACTGAAGCTTTCTTT. Translated: CAILRAQNTEAFF.

The J gene is TRBJ1-4, the V gene TRBV18; possible D gene TRBD1, 6 bases. V dropped 3 bases and J dropped 6 bases, with 17 bases sitting between them. This CDR3 comprises 16 residues. CDR1 is KGHSH and CDR2 is LQKENI in the germline V gene. CDR3 sequence reads: CASSPASGAFDEKLFF. CDR3 bases: TGTGCCAGCTCACCTGCTTCGGGGGCGTTCGATGAAAAACTGTTTTTT.

V gene TRBV5-1 combines with J gene TRBJ2-1; D gene uncertain. Trimming stripped 4 bases from V and 11 bases from J, with 13 bases between. The CDR3 runs to 12 residues. CDR1 and CDR2 from the germline V gene are SGHRS and YFSETQ. The CDR3 DNA reads as TGCGCCAGCAGCGACGTATTTGGTAAGCAGTTCTTC. The encoded protein is CASSDVFGKQFF.

The chain joins TRBV18 to TRBJ2-2; 7 bases agree with TRBD1. This CDR3 spans 16 amino acids. Germline V gene lookup returns CDR1 KGHSH and CDR2 LQKENI. V lost 6 bases, J lost 2 bases, and 9 bases stayed unmatched. CDR3: CASSPSPGGNTGELFF. In DNA form, the CDR3 reads TGTGCCAGCTCGCCCTCCCCAGGGGGAAACACCGGGGAGCTGTTTTTT.

This clone was seen more than once but under ten times. The chain couples TRBV10-1 to TRBJ1-1; TRBD1 agrees at 8 bases. CDR3 size: 13 residues. J was trimmed by 7 bases and V by 3 bases; bases with no gene match: 4. In germline, CDR1 is WNHNN, CDR2 SYGVQD (reference sequence). CDR3 protein: CASSERGTGEAFF. In DNA, the CDR3 is TGCGCCAGCAGTGAAAGAGGGACAGGTGAAGCTTTCTTT.

CDR3: CSVTSRAGPSHEQYF. The CDR3 coding sequence is TGCAGCGTCACGAGCCGGGCAGGGCCGAGTCACGAGCAGTACTTC. The chain links TRBV29-1 to TRBJ2-7, with D tentatively TRBD1 (5 bases). This CDR3 comprises 15 residues. V gave up 6 bases and J gave up 5 bases, with 23 bases separating them. CDR1 and CDR2 (germline): SQVTM, ANQGSEA.

This chain uses TRBV29-1 with TRBJ1-2; D is possibly TRBD1 (6 bases). Germline V gene sequence: CDR1 SQVTM, CDR2 ANQGSEA. V shed 7 bases and J shed 8 bases, with 17 bases lying between them. The CDR3 runs 12 residues. CDR3 bases: TGCAGCGCTATGGACAGTAGCAACGGCTACACCTTC. Translating gives CSAMDSSNGYTF.

V gene TRBV5-6 combines with J gene TRBJ2-5; D call uncertain. The V gene's germline CDR1 is SGHDT and CDR2 YYEEEE. This CDR3 spans 13 amino acids. V lost 4 bases to trimming and J lost 7 bases, with 14 bases between them. The CDR3 here is CASSVGFKMTQYF. The DNA of the CDR3 is TGTGCCAGCAGCGTAGGTTTCAAGATGACCCAGTACTTC.

The chain uses TRBV7-2 and TRBJ2-4, with 7 bases matching TRBD1. Per germline, CDR1 SGHTA and CDR2 FQGNSA. Unmatched junction bases numbered 9, after V lost 5 bases and J lost 8 bases. CDR3 length: 14 residues. The CDR3 here is CASSQDRVQDIQYF. CDR3 sequence (DNA): TGTGCCAGCAGCCAAGACAGGGTTCAGGACATTCAGTACTTC.

The V and J genes are TRBV27 and TRBJ1-1, with D hard to call. Per germline, CDR1 MNHEY and CDR2 SMNVEV (reference sequence). Trimming took 3 bases from V and 1 from J, leaving 6 bases between them. This CDR3 is 13 amino acids long. The CDR3 DNA follows: TGTGCCAGCAGTTTTGTTACGAACACTGAAGCTTTCTTT. Protein sequence: CASSFVTNTEAFF.

V gene TRBV28 combines with J gene TRBJ1-1; tentative D call: TRBD1 (5 bases). V lost 5 bases and J lost 4, with 14 bases in between. CDR1 is MDHEN and CDR2 is SYDVKM in the germline V gene. The CDR3 contains 14 residues. The CDR3 DNA sequence: TGTGCCAGCAGTCCCACCCAGGGTTTCACTGAAGCTTTCTTT. Protein: CASSPTQGFTEAFF.

This rearrangement joins TRBV7-9 to TRBJ1-1, with D unclear. The CDR3 totals 9 residues. Trimming left V 6 bases short and J 7 bases short, with 3 bases between. Germline V gene lookup returns CDR1 SEHNR and CDR2 FQNEAQ (reference sequence). The CDR3 sequence: CASSGEAFF. Here the CDR3 DNA reads TGTGCCAGCAGTGGTGAAGCTTTCTTT.

The chain carries TRBV5-6 and TRBJ2-3; D gene uncertain. Germline V CDR1 and CDR2: SGHDT, YYEEEE. This CDR3 has 18 amino acids. The V end lost 4 bases, the J end lost 0 bases, and 21 bases lay between the germline ends. As DNA, the CDR3 is TGTGCCAGCAGCCCGACAACATGGACCCAGACTAGCACAGATACGCAGTATTTT. Encoded protein: CASSPTTWTQTSTDTQYF.